The rows below give T cell receptor beta chains drawn from one sample of a study of blood T cell repertoires in COVID-19. Data came from immunoSEQ multiplex PCR; TCRdb stores just in-frame clones and leaves some out. The top ten clones hold about 5.2% of a sample with 200,000 to 300,000 clones, more than 75% of them seen once. Source material: peripheral blood. The receptors were sampled from an older woman with COVID-19, enrolled during active disease. Each CDR3 is given without its conserved first and last residue. The order of the fields is V gene, clone size, J gene, CDR3 protein. Clone size appears in some rows only: once, few, many, or a class for an expanded clone.

V gene: TRBV5-4; clone size: -; J gene: TRBJ1-1; CDR3 protein: ASSLVRGSTEAF
V gene: TRBV11-3; clone size: -; J gene: TRBJ2-3; CDR3 protein: ASSLGPRTDTQY
V gene: TRBV5-1; clone size: -; J gene: TRBJ2-3; CDR3 protein: ASSLRLATSTDTQY
V gene: TRBV7-9; clone size: -; J gene: TRBJ2-5; CDR3 protein: ASSFPIAGLETQY
V gene: TRBV20-1; clone size: once; J gene: TRBJ1-5; CDR3 protein: SASRSGINQPQH
V gene: TRBV7-9; clone size: -; J gene: TRBJ2-5; CDR3 protein: ASSLGGYQETQY
V gene: TRBV27; clone size: -; J gene: TRBJ2-1; CDR3 protein: ASSLSMTSGHNEQF
V gene: TRBV19; clone size: many; J gene: TRBJ1-2; CDR3 protein: ASSRANYGYT
V gene: TRBV7-3; clone size: -; J gene: TRBJ1-3; CDR3 protein: ASSLEPVGSSGNTIY
V gene: TRBV3-1/TRBV3-2; clone size: -; J gene: TRBJ1-2; CDR3 protein: ASSHRGPRGGYGYT
V gene: TRBV3-1/TRBV3-2; clone size: once; J gene: TRBJ2-1; CDR3 protein: ASRTPCQGLAGGGDEQF
V gene: TRBV3-1/TRBV3-2; clone size: once; J gene: TRBJ1-6; CDR3 protein: ASSQQGSPLH
V gene: TRBV14; clone size: -; J gene: TRBJ1-2; CDR3 protein: ASSQARSGLHGYT
V gene: TRBV3-1/TRBV3-2; clone size: -; J gene: TRBJ2-5; CDR3 protein: ASSPYSSGTQETQY
V gene: TRBV18; clone size: -; J gene: TRBJ2-2; CDR3 protein: ASSEGQSRTGELF
V gene: TRBV7-8; clone size: -; J gene: TRBJ1-5; CDR3 protein: ASSKDRGNQPQH
V gene: TRBV7-8; clone size: -; J gene: TRBJ2-7; CDR3 protein: ASSWASYEQY
V gene: TRBV28; clone size: -; J gene: TRBJ2-3; CDR3 protein: ASRSGSTQY
V gene: TRBV2; clone size: -; J gene: TRBJ2-1; CDR3 protein: ASSAILADNYSYNEQF
V gene: TRBV19; clone size: -; J gene: TRBJ1-4; CDR3 protein: ASSMRVNEKLF
V gene: TRBV27; clone size: -; J gene: TRBJ1-1; CDR3 protein: ASNLIGRWTEAF
V gene: TRBV5-1; clone size: -; J gene: TRBJ1-1; CDR3 protein: ASSLSGPPNTEAF
V gene: TRBV5-1; clone size: -; J gene: TRBJ2-3; CDR3 protein: ASSLAGQRTDTQY
V gene: TRBV11-3; clone size: once; J gene: TRBJ2-7; CDR3 protein: ASSTGTGGEQY
V gene: TRBV27; clone size: -; J gene: TRBJ1-6; CDR3 protein: ASSRFGTDNSPLH
V gene: TRBV18; clone size: -; J gene: TRBJ1-1; CDR3 protein: ASSARQGENTEAF
V gene: TRBV12-3/TRBV12-4; clone size: -; J gene: TRBJ1-5; CDR3 protein: ASREDSNQPQH
V gene: TRBV6-4; clone size: -; J gene: TRBJ1-1; CDR3 protein: ASSRDMNTEAF
V gene: TRBV9; clone size: -; J gene: TRBJ2-3; CDR3 protein: ASSVLAGGITDTQY
V gene: TRBV29-1; clone size: -; J gene: TRBJ1-2; CDR3 protein: SVGDRGPYGYT
V gene: TRBV11-1; clone size: -; J gene: TRBJ2-7; CDR3 protein: ASSAQYEQY
V gene: TRBV28; clone size: -; J gene: TRBJ1-5; CDR3 protein: ASSLMAGAGQPQH
V gene: TRBV6-5; clone size: few; J gene: TRBJ1-2; CDR3 protein: ASRLNLGYT
V gene: TRBV29-1; clone size: -; J gene: TRBJ2-1; CDR3 protein: AETGGSYNEQF
V gene: TRBV19; clone size: -; J gene: TRBJ1-4; CDR3 protein: ASSRRGQTNEKLF
V gene: TRBV29-1; clone size: -; J gene: TRBJ2-2; CDR3 protein: SVGPGGNTGELF
V gene: TRBV7-8; clone size: -; J gene: TRBJ1-5; CDR3 protein: ASSLDRVGQPQH
V gene: TRBV12-5; clone size: once; J gene: TRBJ1-1; CDR3 protein: ASRAGGMNTEAF
V gene: TRBV19; clone size: -; J gene: TRBJ1-5; CDR3 protein: ASSASRGNQPQH
V gene: TRBV12-3/TRBV12-4; clone size: -; J gene: TRBJ2-1; CDR3 protein: ASSPPTSNEQF
V gene: TRBV28; clone size: -; J gene: TRBJ1-5; CDR3 protein: ASSSDQPQH
V gene: TRBV5-4; clone size: -; J gene: TRBJ2-2; CDR3 protein: ASSSIRAGELF
V gene: TRBV30; clone size: -; J gene: TRBJ2-2; CDR3 protein: AWMGGSGLNTGELF
V gene: TRBV5-1; clone size: -; J gene: TRBJ2-3; CDR3 protein: ASSPSRGTDNTDTQY
V gene: TRBV29-1; clone size: -; J gene: TRBJ1-1; CDR3 protein: SVEGGGSGTEAF
V gene: TRBV4-3; clone size: -; J gene: TRBJ1-1; CDR3 protein: ASSPDLGQLGTEAF
V gene: TRBV7-2; clone size: -; J gene: TRBJ2-1; CDR3 protein: ASSLGGRGYNEQF
V gene: TRBV7-9; clone size: -; J gene: TRBJ1-1; CDR3 protein: ASSPQGLNTEAF
V gene: TRBV19; clone size: -; J gene: TRBJ2-1; CDR3 protein: ASSIGTSGNKQF
V gene: TRBV3-1/TRBV3-2; clone size: few; J gene: TRBJ1-1; CDR3 protein: ASSHNSGGTEAF
V gene: TRBV7-9; clone size: -; J gene: TRBJ2-2; CDR3 protein: ASSFGGMNTGELF
V gene: TRBV6-4; clone size: -; J gene: TRBJ1-5; CDR3 protein: ASSDSTTGSNQPQH
V gene: TRBV30; clone size: -; J gene: TRBJ1-2; CDR3 protein: AWDRRDRGHRT
V gene: TRBV5-5; clone size: -; J gene: TRBJ1-5; CDR3 protein: ASSLGGGYSNQPQH
V gene: TRBV10-3; clone size: -; J gene: TRBJ1-5; CDR3 protein: AISEDRGRGNQPQH